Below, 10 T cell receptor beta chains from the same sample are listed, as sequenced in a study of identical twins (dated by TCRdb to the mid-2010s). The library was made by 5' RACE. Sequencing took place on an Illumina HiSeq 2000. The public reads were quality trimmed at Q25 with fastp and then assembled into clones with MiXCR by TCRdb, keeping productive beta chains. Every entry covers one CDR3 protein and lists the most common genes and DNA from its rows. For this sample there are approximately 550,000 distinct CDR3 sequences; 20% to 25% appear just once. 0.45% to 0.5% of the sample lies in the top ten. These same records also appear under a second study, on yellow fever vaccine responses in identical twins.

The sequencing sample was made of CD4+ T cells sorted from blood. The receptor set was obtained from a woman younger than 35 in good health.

The CDR3 DNA sequence: TGTGCCAGCAGTGAATGGGACAGCTTTTCAGGCTACACCTTC. Amino acids: CASSEWDSFSGYTF. The rearrangement joins TRBV25-1 to TRBJ1-2, with 7 nucleotides matching TRBD1. There are 14 residues in the CDR3. CDR1 is MGHDK and CDR2 is SYGVNS in the germline V gene. V lost 1 base, J lost 8 bases, and 7 bases stayed unmatched.

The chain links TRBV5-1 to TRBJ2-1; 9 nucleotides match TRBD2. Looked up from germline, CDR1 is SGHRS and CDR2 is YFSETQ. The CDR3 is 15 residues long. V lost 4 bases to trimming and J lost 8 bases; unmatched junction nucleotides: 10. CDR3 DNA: TGCGCCAGCAGCCAGCTGGCGGGGGGGACCTATGAGCAGTTCTTC. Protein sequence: CASSQLAGGTYEQFF. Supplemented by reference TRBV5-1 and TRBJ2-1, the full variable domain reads KAGVTQTPRYLIKTRGQQVTLSCSPISGHRSVSWYQQTPGQGLQFLFEYFSETQRNKGNFPGRFSGRQFSNSRSEMNVSTLELGDSALYLCASSQLAGGTYEQFFGPGTRLTVL.

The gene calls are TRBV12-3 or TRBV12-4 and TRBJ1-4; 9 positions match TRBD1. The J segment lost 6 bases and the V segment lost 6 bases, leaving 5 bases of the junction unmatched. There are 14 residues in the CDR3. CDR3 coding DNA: TGTGCCAGCAGCCTTGGGACAGGGTATGAAAAACTGTTTTTT. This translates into CASSLGTGYEKLFF.

CDR3 amino acids: CASRRDKPYQPQHF. CDR3 in DNA: TGTGCCAGCAGGAGGGACAAGCCCTATCAGCCCCAGCATTTT. The rearrangement uses TRBV12-3 or TRBV12-4 and TRBJ1-5; D is perhaps TRBD1 (6 bases). The CDR3 has 14 amino acids. Trimming cost V 6 bases and J 5 bases, with 14 bases left between them.

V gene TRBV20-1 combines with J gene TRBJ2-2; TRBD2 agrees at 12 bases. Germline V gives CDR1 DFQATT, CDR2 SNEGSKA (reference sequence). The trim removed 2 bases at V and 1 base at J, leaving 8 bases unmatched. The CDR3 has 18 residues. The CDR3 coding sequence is TGCAGTGCTAGAAGGACTAGCGGGACGGCGAGGAACACCGGGGAGCTGTTTTTT. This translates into CSARRTSGTARNTGELFF.

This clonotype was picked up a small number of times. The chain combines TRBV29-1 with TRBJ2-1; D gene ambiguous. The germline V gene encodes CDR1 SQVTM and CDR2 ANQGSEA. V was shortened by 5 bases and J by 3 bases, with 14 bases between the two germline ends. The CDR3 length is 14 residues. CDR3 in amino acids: CSVNRVGGYNEQFF. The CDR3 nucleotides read TGCAGCGTTAATAGGGTAGGCGGCTACAATGAGCAGTTCTTC.

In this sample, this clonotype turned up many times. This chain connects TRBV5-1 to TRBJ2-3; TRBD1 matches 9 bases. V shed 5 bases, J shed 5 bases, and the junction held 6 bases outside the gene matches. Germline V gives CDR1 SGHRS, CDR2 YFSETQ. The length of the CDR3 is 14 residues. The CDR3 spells CASRTGQGIDTQYF. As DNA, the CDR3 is TGCGCCAGCAGGACCGGACAGGGGATAGATACGCAGTATTTT.

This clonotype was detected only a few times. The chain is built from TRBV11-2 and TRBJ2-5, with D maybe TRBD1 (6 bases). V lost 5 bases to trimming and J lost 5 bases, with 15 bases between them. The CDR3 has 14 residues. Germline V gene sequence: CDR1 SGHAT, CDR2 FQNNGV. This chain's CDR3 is CASSTSGGAETQYF. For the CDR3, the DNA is TGTGCCAGCAGCACAAGTGGGGGCGCGGAGACCCAGTACTTC.

The DNA for the CDR3 is TGTGCCAGCAGTAATACCTACGAGCAGTACTTC. Protein product: CASSNTYEQYF. This rearrangement joins TRBV12-3 or TRBV12-4 to TRBJ2-7; D call uncertain. Deletions cut 5 bases from V and 2 bases from J, with 4 bases between. The CDR3 runs to 11 residues.

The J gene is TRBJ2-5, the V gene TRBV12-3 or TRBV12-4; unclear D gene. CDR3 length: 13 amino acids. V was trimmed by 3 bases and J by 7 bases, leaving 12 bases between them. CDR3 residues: CASSFRVVGTQYF. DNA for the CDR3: TGTGCCAGCAGTTTCCGGGTTGTGGGGACCCAGTACTTC.